The 30 T cell receptor beta chains below all came from one sample that was sequenced in a study of T cells in women clearing cervical HPV infection. Produced via immunoSEQ multiplex PCR; TCRdb's table is partial and in-frame only. The sample spans tens of thousands of clones; the ten largest clones claim 4.3%. The sequencing sample was made of blood buffy coat. The receptors stem from a woman aged 18-70 years with a cervical HPV16 infection that either progressed to CIN3+ or cleared (not recorded which).

A word on this clone: Coverage ceases 3 residues before the CDR3 finishes, and the germline J gene fills in the end. The rearrangement uses TRBV3-1 (or the pseudogene TRBV3-2) and TRBJ2-5; 14 nucleotides align to TRBD2. With 1 base clipped from V and 2 bases from J, the junction kept 0 bases outside the gene matches. Germline V gene data show CDR1 as LGHDT and CDR2 as YNNKEL (reference sequence). This CDR3 has 16 amino acids. The sequenced part of the CDR3 DNA is TGTGCCAGCAGCCAAGGGACTAGCGGGAGGCAAGAGACC. Its translation: CASSQGTSGRQET. Given in full, the CDR3 is CASSQGTSGRQETQYF.

As concerns this clone: The DNA ends 3 residues before the CDR3 does, and the rest of the CDR3 is filled in from the germline J gene. This chain uses TRBV19 with TRBJ1-5; the D is unclear. Trimming left V 4 bases short and J 4 bases short, with 8 bases between. The CDR3 consists of 13 residues. Germline CDR1 and CDR2: LNHDA and SQIVND (reference sequence). The CDR3 DNA, read in part, is TGTGCCAGTAGTACCCAGGATAATCAGCCC. Protein sequence: CASSTQDNQP. The CDR3 in full is CASSTQDNQPQHF.

Regarding this clone: The read halts 3 residues ahead of the CDR3 end, with the missing end drawn from the germline J gene. This chain uses TRBV19 with TRBJ2-3; 12 bases agree with TRBD2. V was pared by 6 bases and J by 3 bases, with 4 bases of the junction left unmatched. The germline V gene encodes CDR1 LNHDA and CDR2 SQIVND (reference sequence). This CDR3 spans 15 amino acids. CDR3 DNA (partial): TGTGCCAGTAGGACTAGCGGGAGCGGGACAGATACG. Translating it yields CASRTSGSGTDT. The CDR3 as a whole reads CASRTSGSGTDTQYF.

In regard to this clone: The read gets to within 3 residues of the CDR3 end, and the germline J gene fills in the rest. The chain combines TRBV2 with TRBJ1-1, with a possible D match to TRBD1 (5 bases). The CDR3 has 16 amino acids. Germline lookup yields CDR1 SNHLY and CDR2 FYNNEI. CDR3 sequence reads: CASSQSGGVWDSVAFF. CDR3 bases read: TGTGCCAGCAGCCAATCCGGGGGGGTATGGGATAGCGTA. Full variable domain (missing parts from reference TRBV2 and TRBJ1-1): EPEVTQTPSHQVTQMGQEVILRCVPISNHLYFYWYRQILGQKVEFLVSFYNNEISEKSEIFDDQFSVERPDGSNFTLKIRSTKLEDSAMYFCASSQSGGVWDSVAFFGQGTRLTVV.

Concerning this clone: The CDR3 goes on 3 residues after the read ends, and that part is filled in from the germline J gene. The chain carries TRBV19 and TRBJ2-6; D remains unclear. Germline V gene lookup returns CDR1 LNHDA and CDR2 SQIVND (reference sequence). The CDR3 spans 15 residues. V dropped 5 bases and J dropped 1 base, with 9 bases sitting between them. The CDR3 is CASSSRLSGANVLTF. CDR3 bases read: TGTGCCAGTAGTTCGCGGCTTTCTGGGGCCAACGTC.

As concerns this clone: The CDR3 end falls 3 residues outside the read, so it is completed with the germline J gene. The chain recombines TRBV19 with TRBJ1-2; TRBD1 matches 8 bases. This CDR3 has 15 amino acids. The germline V gene encodes CDR1 LNHDA and CDR2 SQIVND (reference sequence). The CDR3 loop is CASSAGGSGTDTYTF. The DNA read from the CDR3 is TGTGCCAGTTCCGCAGGGGGCTCCGGCACAGATACC.

Concerning this clone itself: The read terminates 3 residues before the CDR3 end, so the remaining end is supplied by the germline J gene. This rearrangement joins TRBV6-1 to TRBJ1-2; 7 positions match TRBD1. This CDR3 comprises 14 residues. In germline, CDR1 is MNHNS, CDR2 SASEGT. V lost 0 bases and J lost 3; bases outside the gene matches: 1. The CDR3 reads CASSEATGDYGYTF. The sequenced CDR3 bases are TGTGCCAGCAGTGAAGCTACAGGGGACTATGGC.

A note on this clone: The read terminates 3 residues before the CDR3 end, so the remaining end is supplied by the germline J gene. The chain couples TRBV4-2 to TRBJ2-5; TRBD2 is a possible D gene (7 bases). This CDR3 has 17 residues. Looked up from germline, CDR1 is LGHNA and CDR2 is YNFKEQ. Partial CDR3 DNA: TGTGCCAGCAGCCCCGTCCCCCCGGGAGGAAGGACAGATACC. Translated, it gives CASSPVPPGGRTDT. The whole CDR3 sequence reads CASSPVPPGGRTDTQYF.

As to this clone: With the read ending 3 residues before the CDR3 end, the germline J gene is used to fill in that end. The chain has TRBV19 and TRBJ1-5, with 10 bases matching TRBD1. Germline CDR1 LNHDA, CDR2 SQIVND (reference sequence). CDR3 length equals 18 residues. V lost 1 base to trimming and J lost 0 bases; unmatched junction nucleotides: 6. The CDR3 region is CASSIAGQGRFSNQPQHF. Incomplete CDR3 DNA: TGTGCCAGTAGTATAGCGGGACAGGGGCGATTTAGCAATCAGCCC.

Of note for this clone: From the germline J gene comes the end of the CDR3, since the read stops 3 residues before it. The gene calls are TRBV12-5 and TRBJ1-1, with 10 bases fitting TRBD1. Germline V gene sequence: CDR1 LGHNT, CDR2 FRNRAP. The V gene end was trimmed by 1 base and the J gene end by 3 bases; junction bases not matched to a gene: 11. The CDR3 is 18 amino acids. Incomplete CDR3 DNA: TGTGCTAGTGGTTTGGGGGGGGACAGGGGCTTCTCGGACACTGAA. Translation: CASGLGGDRGFSDTE. The full CDR3 protein is CASGLGGDRGFSDTEAFF.

Concerning this clone: The CDR3 is cut off 3 residues early in the read; its end comes from the germline J gene. This chain joins TRBV30 and TRBJ2-2; 9 bases align to TRBD1. This CDR3 region has 14 residues. Per the germline V gene, CDR1 is GTSNPN and CDR2 is SVGIG (reference sequence). CDR3 loop: CAWSRNRGREKLFF. The part of the CDR3 DNA that was read is TGTGCCTGGAGTAGGAACAGGGGGCGCGAAAAG.

Concerning this clone itself: At one end the junction does not follow the germline gene, possibly because of a read error. The DNA ends 3 residues before the CDR3 does, and the rest of the CDR3 is filled in from the germline J gene. Other DNA sequences in this specimen translate into the identical CDR3. The chain recombines TRBV30 with TRBJ1-3, with D possibly matching TRBD1 (5 bases). This CDR3 spans 15 amino acids. Looked up from germline, CDR1 is GTSNPN and CDR2 is SVGIG (reference sequence). CDR3 loop: CAWSVGVSSGNTIYF. The part of the CDR3 DNA that was read is TGTGCCTGGAGTGTAGGGGTTAGCTCTGGAAACACG.

Turning to this clone: The CDR3 end is not reached by the read, which stops 3 residues before it; the germline J gene fills it in. J is TRBJ1-3 and V is TRBV30, with 9 bases fitting TRBD1. Germline CDR1 GTSNPN, CDR2 SVGIG (reference sequence). The CDR3 spans 17 residues. Unmatched junction bases numbered 12, after V lost 2 bases and J lost 4 bases. The covered CDR3 bases are TGTGCCTGGAGTTTTAAGCGGGACAGGGCATGGGGAAACACC. It encodes CAWSFKRDRAWGNT. The full CDR3 reads CAWSFKRDRAWGNTIYF.

In regard to this clone: The read comes to an end 3 residues before the CDR3 does, leaving the germline J gene to fill in the end. V gene TRBV30 combines with J gene TRBJ2-7; 10 bases fit TRBD1. The germline CDR1 and CDR2 sequences are GTSNPN and SVGIG (reference sequence). The CDR3 extends over 13 amino acids. V shed 1 base and J 6 bases; nucleotides not matched to a gene: 3. The chain's CDR3 is CAWSGQGAGEQYF. The CDR3 bases that were read are TGTGCCTGGAGTGGACAGGGGGCAGGCGAG.

Worth noting for this clone: The missing CDR3 end, 3 residues past where the read stops, is filled in from the germline J gene. This sample also contains other DNA sequences that code for the same CDR3. This rearrangement joins TRBV13 to TRBJ1-2, with a tentative D call TRBD1 (5 bases). The germline V gene encodes CDR1 PRHDT and CDR2 FYEKMQ (reference sequence). The CDR3 has 14 residues. Deletions cut 0 bases from V and 4 bases from J, with 9 bases between. CDR3 region: CASSLGQVSYGYTF. The covered CDR3 bases are TGTGCCAGCAGCTTAGGACAGGTTAGCTATGGC.

The part of the CDR3 DNA that was read is TGTGCCAGCAGCCCGACAAGCTATGGC. Residues: CASSPTSYG. The whole CDR3 region reads CASSPTSYGYTF. The chain carries TRBV6-2 or TRBV6-3 and TRBJ1-2; D ambiguous. The sequenced fragment ends 3 residues before the CDR3 boundary, so the rest is inferred from the germline J gene. This CDR3 spans 12 amino acids. Germline assignment: CDR1 MNHEY and CDR2 SVGEGT. V shed 6 bases and J shed 4 bases, with 9 bases lying between them.

A remark on this clone: The CDR3 extends 3 residues past the end of the read, so its final part is completed from the germline J gene. This sample also contains other DNA sequences that code for the same CDR3. This chain uses TRBV30 with TRBJ2-5; 7 nucleotides agree with TRBD1. Germline V lookup: CDR1 GTSNPN, CDR2 SVGIG (reference sequence). The V and J ends lost 0 bases and 4 bases, in that order; junction bases with no gene match: 8. This CDR3 has 15 residues. The sequenced CDR3 bases are TGTGCCTGGAGTGTTAGGCAGGGGGTACCAGAGACC. Its translation is CAWSVRQGVPET. The whole CDR3 sequence is CAWSVRQGVPETQYF.

Turning to this clone: The read is 3 residues too short to cover the CDR3 end, so that end is filled in from the germline J gene. V and J are TRBV13 and TRBJ2-3, with 10 bases lining up with TRBD2. This CDR3 has 14 residues. Trimming at V came to 6 bases and at J to 5 bases, leaving 5 bases not matched to a gene. The germline V gene has CDR1 PRHDT and CDR2 FYEKMQ (reference sequence). The CDR3 is CASRARLAGDTQYF. The CDR3 DNA, read in part, is TGTGCCAGCAGGGCTAGACTAGCGGGAGATACG.

On this clone: The read comes to an end 3 residues before the CDR3 does, leaving the germline J gene to fill in the end. The genes are TRBV19 and TRBJ2-3; D gene unclear. The CDR3 runs to 13 residues. The V gene's germline CDR1 is LNHDA and CDR2 SQIVND (reference sequence). The CDR3 bases that were read are TGTGCCAGTAGTATAGGGAGACAAGAGACG. Translated: CASSIGRQET. The complete CDR3 sequence is CASSIGRQETQYF.

Of note for this clone: The read ends 3 residues before the CDR3 terminus; that terminus is restored from the germline J gene. This chain joins TRBV5-1 and TRBJ2-4; 11 nucleotides match TRBD1. From germline, CDR1 is SGHRS and CDR2 YFSETQ. J gave up 6 bases and V 0 bases, and 5 bases lay outside the gene matches. The CDR3 runs to 16 residues. Incomplete CDR3 DNA: TGCGCCAGCAGCTTGGGCGGGACAGGGGGGGGAAACATT. Its translation is CASSLGGTGGGNI. The complete CDR3 reads CASSLGGTGGGNIQYF.

As for this clone: Read coverage stops 3 residues before the CDR3 terminus; the germline J gene supplies the remainder. The chain employs TRBV7-6 and TRBJ1-1; possibly TRBD1 for D (6 bases). CDR3 length equals 15 residues. Germline V gene lookup returns CDR1 SGHVS and CDR2 FNYEAQ. With 2 bases removed from V and 2 bases from J, the gap between germline ends came to 12 bases. The CDR3 spells CASSLWGGHNTEAFF. Partial CDR3 DNA: TGTGCCAGCAGCTTATGGGGGGGCCACAACACTGAA. Drawing the rest from reference TRBV7-6 and TRBJ1-1, the complete variable domain is GAGVSQSPRYKVTKRGQDVALRCDPISGHVSLYWYRQALGQGPEFLTYFNYEAQQDKSGLPNDRFSAERPEGSISTLTIQRTEQRDSAMYRCASSLWGGHNTEAFFGQGTRLTVV.

As to this clone: Read sequence stops 3 residues before the CDR3 end, and the germline J gene provides the missing end. The V gene is TRBV24-1, the J gene TRBJ2-3; possible D gene TRBD1, 5 bases. Trimming cost V 3 bases and J 6 bases, with 6 bases left between them. This CDR3 has 12 amino acids. Germline CDR1 KGHDR, CDR2 SFDVKD. The DNA read from the CDR3 is TGTGCCACCAGTGATCCAGGGGATACG. It yields the protein CATSDPGDT. The full CDR3 reads CATSDPGDTQYF.

The CDR3 loop is CASSLVAGTDTQYF. CDR3 DNA (partial): TGTGCCAGCAGCTTAGTGGCGGGGACAGATACG. This chain uses TRBV7-2 with TRBJ2-3, with D possibly being TRBD2 (6 bases). The read ends 3 residues shy of where the CDR3 ends; the end is completed using the germline J gene. There are 14 residues in the CDR3. V was clipped by 1 base and J by 3 bases, with 8 bases between them. Looked up from germline, CDR1 is SGHTA and CDR2 is FQGNSA.

With regard to this clone: The sequence runs out 3 residues before the end of the CDR3; the remainder is reconstructed from the germline J gene. The chain couples TRBV24-1 to TRBJ2-6; TRBD1 is a possible D gene (5 bases). The CDR3 contains 14 residues. Trimming took off 9 bases at V and 0 bases at J, with 8 bases between the two ends. Germline lookup yields CDR1 KGHDR and CDR2 SFDVKD. CDR3 protein: CATLDSSGANVLTF. The sequenced part of the CDR3 DNA is TGTGCCACCCTAGACAGCTCTGGGGCCAACGTC.

Worth noting for this clone: The CDR3 extends 3 residues past the end of the read, so its final part is completed from the germline J gene. The chain uses TRBV29-1 and TRBJ1-2, with TRBD1 matching 8 bases. Germline assignment: CDR1 SQVTM and CDR2 ANQGSEA. The CDR3 has 13 residues. The CDR3 DNA, read in part, is TGCAGCGTTGATGCACAGGGGGAGTACGAC. Residues: CSVDAQGEYD. The CDR3 in its entirety is CSVDAQGEYDYTF.

With regard to this clone: The read ends 3 residues before the CDR3 terminus; that terminus is restored from the germline J gene. The chain recombines TRBV7-2 with TRBJ1-2, with D hard to call. The CDR3 covers 15 residues. Germline CDR1 SGHTA, CDR2 FQGNSA. CDR3 residues: CASSRTLAGVYDYTF. The DNA read from the CDR3 is TGTGCCAGCAGCCGTACTCTAGCGGGAGTGTACGAC. The full variable domain, completed using reference TRBV7-2 and TRBJ1-2, is GAGVSQSPSNKVTEKGKDVELRCDPISGHTALYWYRQSLGQGLEFLIYFQGNSAPDKSGLPSDRFSAERTGGSVSTLTIQRTQQEDSAVYLCASSRTLAGVYDYTFGSGTRLTVV.

The sequenced CDR3 bases are TGTGCCAGTAGTATACAGGGGCAGCCC. Translating gives CASSIQGQP. The CDR3 reads in full as CASSIQGQPQHF. The rearrangement uses TRBV19 and TRBJ1-5; D possibly corresponds to TRBD1 (6 bases). The read is 3 residues too short to cover the CDR3 end, so that end is filled in from the germline J gene. The CDR3 sequence is 12 residues long. Germline assignment: CDR1 LNHDA and CDR2 SQIVND (reference sequence). V was pared by 2 bases and J by 7 bases, with 6 bases between.

As to this clone: From the germline J gene comes the end of the CDR3, since the read stops 3 residues before it. V and J are TRBV3-1 (or the pseudogene TRBV3-2) and TRBJ1-1; possible D gene TRBD1, 6 bases. CDR3 size: 14 residues. Trimming removed 2 bases from V and 2 bases from J, with 9 bases in between. Germline V lookup: CDR1 LGHDT, CDR2 YNNKEL (reference sequence). The CDR3 reads CASSQRTANTEAFF. The sequenced part of the CDR3 DNA is TGTGCCAGCAGCCAACGGACAGCCAACACTGAA.

Points on this clone: The read stops 3 residues short of the end of the CDR3; the missing end is completed from the germline J gene. The chain couples TRBV20-1 to TRBJ1-5; TRBD1 agrees at 7 bases. Germline V CDR1 and CDR2: DFQATT, SNEGSKA (reference sequence). V lost 5 bases, J lost 3 bases, and 7 bases stayed unmatched. The CDR3 is 14 residues long. The CDR3 sequence: CSAADRANNQPQHF. Incomplete CDR3 DNA: TGCAGTGCTGCAGACAGGGCGAACAATCAGCCC.

On this clone: The read stops 3 residues short of the end of the CDR3; the missing end is completed from the germline J gene. The chain combines TRBV14 with TRBJ2-2; D gene uncertain. Trimming left V 4 bases short and J 7 bases short, with 13 bases between. This CDR3 region has 14 residues. Germline CDR1 SGHDN, CDR2 FVKESK. The sequenced part of the CDR3 DNA is TGTGCCAGCAGCCCCTTAATCTCTCGCGGGGAG. Its translation: CASSPLISRGE. In full, the CDR3 reads CASSPLISRGELFF.